A selection of T cell receptor beta chains follows, all from one sample in a study of blood T cells in healthy people across ages. TCRdb analysed the 5' RACE reads with MiXCR anew, one entry per CDR3 protein. The data contain around 500,000 distinct CDR3 sequences, around a quarter of them singletons. Separately, the same data were catalogued under a study of T cells of mothers and their children.

The sequencing sample was made of blood. The receptor set was obtained from a boy under 10 years old in good health. CDR3s include the opening cysteine and the closing phenylalanine or tryptophan. A D gene is named only where the DNA matches it firmly.

D,V,CDR3
-,TRBV9,CASSWGRGEETQYF
TRBD1,TRBV3-1,CASSQGTGHTEAFF
TRBD1,TRBV6-6,CASSHDRGSDINYGYTF
-,TRBV5-5,CASSLIQGVETQYF
-,TRBV3-1,CASSRGEVRTEAFF
-,TRBV30,CAWSESGKSPLHF
-,TRBV6-5,CASSYGQAYGYTF
-,TRBV30,CAWSRARGYTF
TRBD2,TRBV20-1,CSAGGTSGYLWETQYF
TRBD2,TRBV4-3,CASSHGIRLAGDEQYF
-,TRBV7-9,CASSLRLEETQYF
-,TRBV7-9,CASSPDVRETQYF
TRBD2,TRBV5-6,CASGGTTTKETQYF
TRBD1,TRBV27,CASSEDRGGLYGYTF